These T cell receptor beta chains were read from a single sample in a study of T cell responses to AZD1222 COVID-19 vaccine. Some clones are missing from TCRdb's copy, which holds only in-frame ones; the method was immunoSEQ multiplex PCR. The sample records about 110,000 clones, around nine tenths being singletons. The source was peripheral blood, collected on day 0 of AZD1222 vaccination. All receptors come from an adult in good health. The CDR3 runs from the conserved cysteine through the conserved F or W. The D gene is left open where the match is weak. Rows may omit the clone size; those that give it use once, few, many or a size class.

V gene,clone size,D gene,CDR3 length,J gene,CDR3 DNA,CDR3 protein
TRBV9,.,.,14,TRBJ2-3,TGTGCCAGCAGCGTAGAGGGGGGAACAGATACGCAGTATTTT,CASSVEGGTDTQYF
TRBV7-2,.,.,15,TRBJ2-7,TGTGCCAGCAGCTTGCCGCAGGGAATACTCTACGAGCAGTACTTC,CASSLPQGILYEQYF
TRBV5-1,.,.,15,TRBJ2-7,TGCGCCAGCAGCTTGGACACGGGACCCCTCTACGAGCAGTACTTC,CASSLDTGPLYEQYF
TRBV25-1,.,.,15,TRBJ1-6,TGTGCCAGCAGTGAATGGGGGGGCGCGGGTTCACCCCTCCACTTT,CASSEWGGAGSPLHF
TRBV11-2,.,.,11,TRBJ2-7,TGTGCCAGCAGCTCGACATCCTCTGAGGACTTC,CASSSTSSEDF
TRBV30,.,.,13,TRBJ1-1,TGTGCCTGGAGCTCTGCTGGGGGAACTGAAGCTTTCTTT,CAWSSAGGTEAFF
TRBV6-2/TRBV6-3,.,.,13,TRBJ1-4,TGTGCCAGCAGTTATTTGAAGAATGAAAAACTGTTTTTT,CASSYLKNEKLFF
TRBV19,.,.,15,TRBJ2-1,TGTGCCAGTAGTATAGACAGGGGCGGGTATGGTGAGCAGTTCTTC,CASSIDRGGYGEQFF
TRBV6-5,.,TRBD2,15,TRBJ2-5,TGTGCCAGCAGTTACGGGACTAGCGGGGTACGGGACCAGTACTTC,CASSYGTSGVRDQYF
TRBV27,.,TRBD1,12,TRBJ1-1,TGTGCCAGCGGCCACCGGGACAGTGAAGCTTTCTTT,CASGHRDSEAFF
TRBV6-5,once,.,15,TRBJ1-1,TGTGCCAGCCTGGAGAGAGGGGCAGGAGGGGGTGAAGCTTTCTTT,CASLERGAGGGEAFF
TRBV4-1,.,TRBD2,17,TRBJ2-3,TGCGCCAGCAGCCACGCTCTGACTAGCGGGAGGGCAGATACGCAGTATTTT,CASSHALTSGRADTQYF
TRBV7-8,.,TRBD1,15,TRBJ2-5,TGTGCCAGCAGCTCCCTGCCGGGACAGGGGGAGACCCAGTACTTC,CASSSLPGQGETQYF
TRBV6-5,few,.,13,TRBJ1-1,TGTGCCAGCAGTTACTCATGGTACACTGAAGCTTTCTTT,CASSYSWYTEAFF
TRBV2,.,TRBD1,15,TRBJ1-1,TGTGCCAGCAGTGCCCTGGGGACAGGGGGGACTGAAGCTTTCTTT,CASSALGTGGTEAFF
TRBV2,few,.,10,TRBJ1-1,TGTGCCAGCAGCCGATTAGAAGCTTTCTTT,CASSRLEAFF
TRBV30,.,TRBD1,12,TRBJ2-7,TGTGCCTCGCGACAGGGGAGGTACGAGCAGTACTTC,CASRQGRYEQYF
TRBV27,.,.,14,TRBJ1-5,TGTGCCAGCAGTCGGCCAGGGGCTAATCAGCCCCAGCATTTT,CASSRPGANQPQHF
TRBV11-3,once,TRBD1,16,TRBJ1-1,TGTGCCAGCAGCGCTGGACAGGGGATAAAGAACACTGAAGCTTTCTTT,CASSAGQGIKNTEAFF
TRBV10-3,.,TRBD1,14,TRBJ1-2,TGTGCCATCAGCGCCGGGACAGGGACAAGTGGCTACACCTTC,CAISAGTGTSGYTF
TRBV18,.,TRBD1,14,TRBJ1-6,TGTGCCAGCTCACCACCCGGACAGGGTTCACCCCTCCACTTT,CASSPPGQGSPLHF
TRBV7-9,.,.,14,TRBJ2-3,TGTGCCAGCAGCTTTTGGGGACCATCAGATACGCAGTATTTT,CASSFWGPSDTQYF
TRBV12-5,.,.,14,TRBJ2-1,TGTGCTAGTGGTTTGCTGGGGGGTGAGGGTGAGCAGTTCTTC,CASGLLGGEGEQFF
TRBV4-1,once,.,15,TRBJ2-5,TGCGCCAGCAGAAGGACGGACGTTTGGGGGGAGACCCAGTACTTC,CASRRTDVWGETQYF
TRBV5-1,.,.,15,TRBJ1-5,TGCGCCAGCAGCTCGGACAGATTAAGCAATCAGCCCCAGCATTTT,CASSSDRLSNQPQHF
TRBV7-9,.,.,17,TRBJ1-6,TGTGCCAGCAGCTCAGACAGCCTGAGCTCCTATAATTCACCCCTCCACTTT,CASSSDSLSSYNSPLHF
TRBV7-2,.,TRBD1,14,TRBJ1-6,TGTGCCAGCAGCTGGACAGGGTTCTATTCACCCCTCCACTTT,CASSWTGFYSPLHF
TRBV2,.,.,15,TRBJ2-3,TGTGCCAGCAGTGGTTTAGCGCCCCTCACAGATACGCAGTATTTT,CASSGLAPLTDTQYF
TRBV19,.,.,13,TRBJ1-1,TGTGCCAGTAGTATGGGGCTGGAAACTGAAGCTTTCTTT,CASSMGLETEAFF
TRBV7-7,.,TRBD2,16,TRBJ2-1,TGTGCCAGCAGCTCGGGACTAGCCGTTTCCTACAATGAGCAGTTCTTC,CASSSGLAVSYNEQFF
TRBV7-2,.,TRBD1,16,TRBJ1-2,TGTGCCAGCAGCTTAGGTCGGGACAGGGGAGTCGGTGGCTACACCTTC,CASSLGRDRGVGGYTF
TRBV7-2,.,.,15,TRBJ1-5,TGTGCCAGCAGCTTCGACCGTGCGTGGCATCAGCCCCAGCATTTT,CASSFDRAWHQPQHF
TRBV5-4,.,.,11,TRBJ2-7,TGTGCCAGCAGTTGGGGCTCCGAGCAGTACTTC,CASSWGSEQYF
TRBV13,once,TRBD1,13,TRBJ1-2,TGTGCCAGCAGACTGACAGGGGGACGTGGCTACACCTTC,CASRLTGGRGYTF
TRBV10-3,.,TRBD2,15,TRBJ2-3,TGTGCCATCAGCGAAACTAGCGGGGGCACAGATACGCAGTATTTT,CAISETSGGTDTQYF
TRBV18,.,.,14,TRBJ2-7,TGTGCCAGCTCGCCCCGCAGAGGGGATGCGGAGCAGTACTTC,CASSPRRGDAEQYF
TRBV7-3,.,TRBD1,13,TRBJ1-1,TGTGCCAGCAGCCCAGGGGGGTACACTGAAGCTTTCTTT,CASSPGGYTEAFF
TRBV6-5,.,TRBD1,14,TRBJ1-2,TGTGCCAGCAGTTACCAGGGGGGCGGCTATGGCTACACCTTC,CASSYQGGGYGYTF
TRBV5-6,.,.,13,TRBJ2-5,TGTGCCAGCAGTCAACTACAGAGGGAGACCCAGTACTTC,CASSQLQRETQYF
TRBV10-3,.,TRBD1,16,TRBJ1-1,TGTGCCATCAGGTCCCAGGGGGCTATGTCGTACACTGAAGCTTTCTTT,CAIRSQGAMSYTEAFF
TRBV19,few,.,13,TRBJ1-1,TGTGCCAGTAGGGTGTCGAGGAACACTGAAGCTTTCTTT,CASRVSRNTEAFF
TRBV5-1,.,TRBD1,14,TRBJ1-1,TGCGCCAGCAGCTGGGGACAGAGGGACACTGAAGCTTTCTTT,CASSWGQRDTEAFF
TRBV4-3,.,.,17,TRBJ2-7,TGCGCCAGCAGCCAAGATGGGGTAGCGGCAAGCTCCTACGAGCAGTACTTC,CASSQDGVAASSYEQYF
TRBV7-2,.,.,16,TRBJ2-7,TGTGCCAGCAGCTTCACTCCCACGAGACAGGCCTACGAGCAGTACTTC,CASSFTPTRQAYEQYF
TRBV5-1,.,TRBD1,17,TRBJ2-5,TGCGCCAGCAGCCCCGGGGGAGGACAGGGGATGTGGGAGACCCAGTACTTC,CASSPGGGQGMWETQYF
TRBV7-3,.,TRBD2,17,TRBJ2-1,TGTGCCAGCAGCTTAACGGGGACTAGCGGGAGCTTCAATGAGCAGTTCTTC,CASSLTGTSGSFNEQFF
TRBV27,.,.,14,TRBJ2-1,TGTGCCAGCACCCACTATGGGCCTACACCTGAGCAGTTCTTC,CASTHYGPTPEQFF
TRBV10-3,.,.,14,TRBJ2-2,TGTGCCATCAGTGAGACAGTGAACACCGGGGAGCTGTTTTTT,CAISETVNTGELFF